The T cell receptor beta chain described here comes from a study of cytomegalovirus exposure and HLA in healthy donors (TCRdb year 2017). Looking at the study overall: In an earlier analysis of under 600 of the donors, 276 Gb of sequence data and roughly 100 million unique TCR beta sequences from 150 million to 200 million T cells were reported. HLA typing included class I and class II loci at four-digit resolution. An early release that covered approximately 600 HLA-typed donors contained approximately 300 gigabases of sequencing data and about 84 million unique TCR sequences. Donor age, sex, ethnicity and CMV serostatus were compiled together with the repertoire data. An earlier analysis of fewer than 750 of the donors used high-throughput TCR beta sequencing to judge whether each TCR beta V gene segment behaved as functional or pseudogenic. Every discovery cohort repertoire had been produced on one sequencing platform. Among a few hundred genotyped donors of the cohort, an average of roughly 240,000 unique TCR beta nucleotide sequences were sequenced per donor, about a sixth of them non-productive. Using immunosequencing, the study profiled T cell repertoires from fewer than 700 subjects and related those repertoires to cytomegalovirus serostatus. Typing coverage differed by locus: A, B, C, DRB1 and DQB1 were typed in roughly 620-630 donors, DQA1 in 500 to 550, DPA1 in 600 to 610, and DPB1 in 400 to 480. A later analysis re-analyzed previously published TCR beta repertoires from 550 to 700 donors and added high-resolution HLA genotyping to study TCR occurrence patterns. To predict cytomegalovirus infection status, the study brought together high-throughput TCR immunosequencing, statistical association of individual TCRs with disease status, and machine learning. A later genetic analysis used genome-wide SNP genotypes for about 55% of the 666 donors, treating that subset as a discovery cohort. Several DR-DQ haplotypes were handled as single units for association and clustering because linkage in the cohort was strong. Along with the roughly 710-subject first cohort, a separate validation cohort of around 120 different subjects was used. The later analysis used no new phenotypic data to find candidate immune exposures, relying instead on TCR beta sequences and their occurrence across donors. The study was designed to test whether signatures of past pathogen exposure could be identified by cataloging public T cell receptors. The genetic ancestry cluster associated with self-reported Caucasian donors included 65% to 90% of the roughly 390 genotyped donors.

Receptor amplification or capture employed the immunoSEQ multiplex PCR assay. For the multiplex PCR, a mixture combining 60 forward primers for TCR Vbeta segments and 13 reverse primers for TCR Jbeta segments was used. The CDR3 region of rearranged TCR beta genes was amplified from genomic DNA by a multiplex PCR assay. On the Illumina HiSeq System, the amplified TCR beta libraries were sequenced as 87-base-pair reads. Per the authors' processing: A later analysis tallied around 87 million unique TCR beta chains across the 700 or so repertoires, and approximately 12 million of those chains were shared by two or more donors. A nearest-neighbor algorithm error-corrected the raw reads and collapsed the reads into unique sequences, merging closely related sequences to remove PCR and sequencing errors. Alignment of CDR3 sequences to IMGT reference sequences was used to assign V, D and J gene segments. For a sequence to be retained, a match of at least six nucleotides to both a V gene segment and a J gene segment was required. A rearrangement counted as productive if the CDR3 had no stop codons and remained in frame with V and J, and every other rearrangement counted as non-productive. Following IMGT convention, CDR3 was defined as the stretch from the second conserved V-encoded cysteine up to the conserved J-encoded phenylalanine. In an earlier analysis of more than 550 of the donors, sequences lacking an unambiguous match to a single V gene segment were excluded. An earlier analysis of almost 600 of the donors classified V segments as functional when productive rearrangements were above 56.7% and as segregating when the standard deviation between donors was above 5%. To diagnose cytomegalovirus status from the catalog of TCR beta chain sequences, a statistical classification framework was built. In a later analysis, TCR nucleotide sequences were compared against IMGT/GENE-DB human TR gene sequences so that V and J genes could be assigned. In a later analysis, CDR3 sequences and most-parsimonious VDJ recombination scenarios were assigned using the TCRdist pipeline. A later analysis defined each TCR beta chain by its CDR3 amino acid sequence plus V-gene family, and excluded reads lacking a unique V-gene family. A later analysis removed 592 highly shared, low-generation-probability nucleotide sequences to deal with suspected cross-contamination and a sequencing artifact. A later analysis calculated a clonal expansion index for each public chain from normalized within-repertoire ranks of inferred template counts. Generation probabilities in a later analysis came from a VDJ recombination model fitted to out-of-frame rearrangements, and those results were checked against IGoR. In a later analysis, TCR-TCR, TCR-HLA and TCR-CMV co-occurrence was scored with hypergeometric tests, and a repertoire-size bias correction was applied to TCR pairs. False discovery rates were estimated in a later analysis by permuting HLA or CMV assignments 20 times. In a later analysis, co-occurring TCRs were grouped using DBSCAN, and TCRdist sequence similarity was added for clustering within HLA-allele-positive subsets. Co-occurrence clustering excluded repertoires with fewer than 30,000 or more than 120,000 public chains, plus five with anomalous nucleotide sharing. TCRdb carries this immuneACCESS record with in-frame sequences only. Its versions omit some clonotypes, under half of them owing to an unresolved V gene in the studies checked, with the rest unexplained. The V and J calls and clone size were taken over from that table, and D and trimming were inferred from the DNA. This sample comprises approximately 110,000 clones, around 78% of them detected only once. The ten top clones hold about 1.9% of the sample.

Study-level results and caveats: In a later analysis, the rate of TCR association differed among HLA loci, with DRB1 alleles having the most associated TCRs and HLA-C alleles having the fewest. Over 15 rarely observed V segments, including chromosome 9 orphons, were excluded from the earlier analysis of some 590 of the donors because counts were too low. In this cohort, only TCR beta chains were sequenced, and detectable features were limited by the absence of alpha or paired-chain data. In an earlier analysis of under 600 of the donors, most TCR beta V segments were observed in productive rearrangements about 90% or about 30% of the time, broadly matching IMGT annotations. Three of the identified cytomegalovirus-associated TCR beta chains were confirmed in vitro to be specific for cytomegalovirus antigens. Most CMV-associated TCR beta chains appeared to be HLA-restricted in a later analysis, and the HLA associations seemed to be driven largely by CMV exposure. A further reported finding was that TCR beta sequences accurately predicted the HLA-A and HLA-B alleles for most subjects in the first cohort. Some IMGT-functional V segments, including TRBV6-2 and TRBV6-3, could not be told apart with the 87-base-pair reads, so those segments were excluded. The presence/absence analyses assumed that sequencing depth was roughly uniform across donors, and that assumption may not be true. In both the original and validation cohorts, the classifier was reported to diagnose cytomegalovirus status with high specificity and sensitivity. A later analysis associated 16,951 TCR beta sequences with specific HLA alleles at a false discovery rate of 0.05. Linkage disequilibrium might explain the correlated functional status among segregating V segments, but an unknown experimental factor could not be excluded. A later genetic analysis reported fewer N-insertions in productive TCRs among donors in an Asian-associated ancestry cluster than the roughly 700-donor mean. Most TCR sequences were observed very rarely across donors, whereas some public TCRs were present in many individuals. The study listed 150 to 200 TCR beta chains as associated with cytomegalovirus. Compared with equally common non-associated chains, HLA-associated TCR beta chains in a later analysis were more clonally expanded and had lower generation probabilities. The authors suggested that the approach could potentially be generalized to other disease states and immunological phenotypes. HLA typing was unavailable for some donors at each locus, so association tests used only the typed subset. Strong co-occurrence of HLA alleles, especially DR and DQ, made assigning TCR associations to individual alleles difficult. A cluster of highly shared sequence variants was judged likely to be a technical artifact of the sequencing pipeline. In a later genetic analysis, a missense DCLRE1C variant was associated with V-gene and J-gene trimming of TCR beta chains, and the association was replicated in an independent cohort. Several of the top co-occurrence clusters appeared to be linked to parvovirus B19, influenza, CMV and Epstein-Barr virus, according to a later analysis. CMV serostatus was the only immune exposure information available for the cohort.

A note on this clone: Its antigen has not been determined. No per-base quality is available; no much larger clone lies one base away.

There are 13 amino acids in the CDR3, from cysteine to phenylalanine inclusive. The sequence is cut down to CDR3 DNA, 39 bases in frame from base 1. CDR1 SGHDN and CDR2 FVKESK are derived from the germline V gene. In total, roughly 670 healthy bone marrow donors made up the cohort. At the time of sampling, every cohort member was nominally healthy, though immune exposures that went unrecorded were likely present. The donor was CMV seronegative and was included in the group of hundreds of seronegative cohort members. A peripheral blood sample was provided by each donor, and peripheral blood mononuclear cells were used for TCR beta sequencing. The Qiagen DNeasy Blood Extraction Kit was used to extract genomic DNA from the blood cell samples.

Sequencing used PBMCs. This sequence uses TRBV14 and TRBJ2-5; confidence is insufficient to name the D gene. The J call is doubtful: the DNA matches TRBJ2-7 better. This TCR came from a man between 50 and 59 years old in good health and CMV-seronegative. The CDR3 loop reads CASRSGPSYEQYF. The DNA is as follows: TGTGCCAGCCGGTCAGGTCCATCCTACGAGCAGTACTTC.